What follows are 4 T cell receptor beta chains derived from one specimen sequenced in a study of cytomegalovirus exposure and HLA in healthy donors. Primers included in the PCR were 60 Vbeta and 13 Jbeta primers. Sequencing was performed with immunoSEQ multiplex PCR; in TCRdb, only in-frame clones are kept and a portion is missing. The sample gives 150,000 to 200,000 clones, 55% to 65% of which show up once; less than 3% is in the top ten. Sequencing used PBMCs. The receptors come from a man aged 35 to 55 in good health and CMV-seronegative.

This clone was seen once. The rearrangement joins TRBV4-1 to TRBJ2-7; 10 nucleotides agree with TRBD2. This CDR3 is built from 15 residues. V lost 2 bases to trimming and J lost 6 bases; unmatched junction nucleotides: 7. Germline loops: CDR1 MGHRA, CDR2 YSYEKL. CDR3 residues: CASSQIAGGRPEQYF. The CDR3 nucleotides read TGCGCCAGCAGCCAAATAGCGGGAGGTCGGCCCGAGCAGTACTTC.

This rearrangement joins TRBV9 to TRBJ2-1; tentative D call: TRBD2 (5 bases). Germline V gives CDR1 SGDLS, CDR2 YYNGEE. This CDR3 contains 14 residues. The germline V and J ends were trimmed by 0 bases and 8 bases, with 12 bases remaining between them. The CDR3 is CASSVDRGVYEQFF. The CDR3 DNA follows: TGTGCCAGCAGCGTAGATCGGGGAGTCTATGAGCAGTTCTTC.

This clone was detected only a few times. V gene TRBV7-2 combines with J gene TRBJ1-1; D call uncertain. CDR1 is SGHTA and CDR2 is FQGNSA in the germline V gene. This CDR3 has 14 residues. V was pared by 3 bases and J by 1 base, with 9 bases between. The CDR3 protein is CASSLGTRNTEAFF. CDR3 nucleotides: TGTGCCAGCAGCTTGGGCACGAGGAACACTGAAGCTTTCTTT.

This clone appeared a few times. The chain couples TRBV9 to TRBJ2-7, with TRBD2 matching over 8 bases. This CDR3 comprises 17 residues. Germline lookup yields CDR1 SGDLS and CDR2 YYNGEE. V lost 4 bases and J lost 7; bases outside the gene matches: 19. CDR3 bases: TGTGCCAGCAGCTCCCTCCCCTCGGGGGGGGATCGTGGGGAGCAGTACTTC. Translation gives CASSSLPSGGDRGEQYF.